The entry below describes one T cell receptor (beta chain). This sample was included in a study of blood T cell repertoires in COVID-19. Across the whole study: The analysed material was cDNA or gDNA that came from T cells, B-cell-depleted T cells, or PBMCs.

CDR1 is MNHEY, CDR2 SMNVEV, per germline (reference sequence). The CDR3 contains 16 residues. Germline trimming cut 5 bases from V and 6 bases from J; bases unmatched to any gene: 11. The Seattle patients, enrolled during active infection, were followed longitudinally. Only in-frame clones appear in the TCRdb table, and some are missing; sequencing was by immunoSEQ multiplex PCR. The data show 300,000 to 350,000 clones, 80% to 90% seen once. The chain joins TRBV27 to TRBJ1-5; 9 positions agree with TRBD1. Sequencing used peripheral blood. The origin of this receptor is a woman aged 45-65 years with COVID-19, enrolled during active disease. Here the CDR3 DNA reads TGTGCCAGCAGTCCCCGTGGACAGGGGCCCCTTCAGCCCCAGCATTTT. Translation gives CASSPRGQGPLQPQHF.